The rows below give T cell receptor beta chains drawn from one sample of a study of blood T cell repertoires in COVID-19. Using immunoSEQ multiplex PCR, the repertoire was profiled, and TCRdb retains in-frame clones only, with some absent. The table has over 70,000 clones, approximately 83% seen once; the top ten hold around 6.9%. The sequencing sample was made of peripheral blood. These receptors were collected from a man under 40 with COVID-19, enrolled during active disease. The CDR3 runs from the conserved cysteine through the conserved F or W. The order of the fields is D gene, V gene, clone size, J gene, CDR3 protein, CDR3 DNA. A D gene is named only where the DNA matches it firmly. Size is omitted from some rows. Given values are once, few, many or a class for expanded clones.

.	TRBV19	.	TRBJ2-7	CASSYTRGEQYF	TGTGCCAGTAGTTACACCCGGGGGGAGCAGTACTTC
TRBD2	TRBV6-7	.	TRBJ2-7	CASSYWVTSGYYEQYF	TGTGCCAGCAGTTACTGGGTGACTAGCGGGTACTACGAGCAGTACTTC
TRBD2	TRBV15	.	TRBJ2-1	CATSRDRDSGRKQFF	TGTGCCACCAGCAGAGATAGGGATAGCGGGAGGAAGCAGTTCTTC
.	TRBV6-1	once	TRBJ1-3	CASSATTVTSPGNTIYF	TGTGCCAGCAGTGCCACGACAGTAACCTCCCCTGGAAACACCATATATTTT
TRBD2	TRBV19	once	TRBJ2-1	CATAGTSAYNEQFF	TGTGCCACCGCCGGGACTAGCGCTTACAATGAGCAGTTCTTC
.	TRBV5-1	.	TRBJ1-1	CASSGNDRRNTEAFF	TGCGCCAGCAGCGGGAATGACAGGCGGAACACTGAAGCTTTCTTT
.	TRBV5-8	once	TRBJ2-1	CASSLDPGSNEQFF	TGTGCCAGCAGCTTGGACCCCGGTAGCAATGAGCAGTTCTTC
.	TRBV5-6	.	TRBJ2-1	CASRDGQLYNEQFF	TGTGCCAGCAGAGATGGACAGCTCTACAATGAGCAGTTCTTC
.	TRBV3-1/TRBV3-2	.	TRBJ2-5	CASSADSQETQYF	TGTGCCAGCAGCGCAGACAGTCAAGAGACCCAGTACTTC
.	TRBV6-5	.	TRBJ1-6	CASRGWGEGGSPLHF	TGTGCCAGCAGAGGCTGGGGGGAAGGAGGATCACCCCTCCACTTT
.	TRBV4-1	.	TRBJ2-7	CASSQGPSSDEQYF	TGCGCCAGCAGCCAAGGCCCTAGCAGCGACGAGCAGTACTTC
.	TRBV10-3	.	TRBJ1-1	CAIWGGANTEAFF	TGTGCCATTTGGGGGGGGGCCAACACTGAAGCTTTCTTT
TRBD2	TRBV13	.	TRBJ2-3	CASSPMGEGIYFDTQYF	TGTGCCAGCAGCCCGATGGGGGAGGGAATTTACTTTGATACGCAGTATTTT
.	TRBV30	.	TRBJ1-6	CAWSARDYNSPLHF	TGTGCCTGGAGTGCCAGGGATTATAATTCACCCCTCCACTTT
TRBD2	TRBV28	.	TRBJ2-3	CASSPIPGTSGRGNTDTQYF	TGTGCCAGCAGTCCGATACCCGGGACTAGCGGGAGGGGAAACACAGATACGCAGTATTTT
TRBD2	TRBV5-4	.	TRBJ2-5	CASSLASGIAETQYF	TGTGCCAGCAGCTTGGCTAGCGGGATCGCAGAGACCCAGTACTTC
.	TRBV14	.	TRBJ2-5	CASSQVLGGKETQYF	TGTGCCAGCAGCCAAGTTCTAGGGGGAAAAGAGACCCAGTACTTC
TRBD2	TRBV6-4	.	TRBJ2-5	CASSDRLAEETQYF	TGTGCCAGCAGTGACAGACTAGCAGAAGAGACCCAGTACTTC
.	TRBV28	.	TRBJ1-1	CAAGGLLNTEAFF	TGTGCCGCCGGGGGTTTGTTGAACACTGAAGCTTTCTTT
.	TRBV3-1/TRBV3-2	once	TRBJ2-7	CASSHPRDMRGEQYF	TGTGCCAGCAGCCACCCAAGGGATATGCGGGGCGAGCAGTACTTC
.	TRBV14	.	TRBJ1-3	CASSPTVSGNTIYF	TGTGCCAGCAGCCCGACAGTCTCTGGAAACACCATATATTTT
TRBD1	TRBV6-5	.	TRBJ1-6	CASSTGAENSPLHF	TGTGCCAGCAGTACAGGGGCCGAGAATTCACCCCTCCACTTT
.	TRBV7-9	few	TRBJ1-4	CASSLAGRLGEKLFF	TGTGCCAGCAGCTTAGCCGGGAGGCTGGGTGAAAAACTGTTTTTT
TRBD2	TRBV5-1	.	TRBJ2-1	CASSPGGTSGSYNEQFF	TGCGCCAGCAGCCCCGGGGGGACTAGCGGGAGCTACAATGAGCAGTTCTTC
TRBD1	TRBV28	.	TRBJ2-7	CASSLTGPLYERYF	TGTGCCAGCAGTTTGACAGGGCCCCTCTACGAGCGGTACTTC
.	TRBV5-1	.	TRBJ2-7	CASSPAEGFYEQYF	TGCGCCAGCAGTCCCGCGGAGGGATTCTACGAGCAGTACTTC
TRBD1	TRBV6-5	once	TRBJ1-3	CASSSTGQVPGNTIYF	TGTGCCAGCAGTTCCACGGGACAGGTCCCCGGAAACACCATATATTTT
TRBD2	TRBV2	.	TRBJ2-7	CASAGGEQYF	TGTGCCAGCGCCGGGGGGGAGCAGTACTTC
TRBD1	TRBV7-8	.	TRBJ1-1	CASSPGTVTNTEAFF	TGTGCCAGCAGCCCCGGGACAGTGACTAACACTGAAGCTTTCTTT
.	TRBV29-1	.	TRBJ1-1	CSAETELNTEAFF	TGCAGCGCCGAAACAGAACTGAACACTGAAGCTTTCTTT
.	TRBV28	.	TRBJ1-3	CASSPLQAISGNTIYF	TGTGCCAGCAGTCCCCTACAGGCTATCTCTGGAAACACCATATATTTT
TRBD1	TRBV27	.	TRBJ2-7	CASSPRGHEQYF	TGTGCCAGCAGTCCGAGGGGGCACGAGCAGTACTTC
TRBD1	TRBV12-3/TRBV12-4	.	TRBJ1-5	CASSSGQGQHF	TGTGCCAGCAGTTCCGGACAGGGCCAGCATTTT
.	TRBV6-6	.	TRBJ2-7	CASSLTQVLQYF	TGTGCCAGCAGCCTGACCCAGGTTCTCCAGTACTTC
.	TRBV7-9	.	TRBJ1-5	CASSLGPGLNQPQHF	TGTGCCAGCAGCTTAGGGCCAGGGCTTAATCAGCCCCAGCATTTT
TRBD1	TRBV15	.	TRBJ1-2	CATSRGTGSDGYTF	TGTGCCACCAGCCGCGGGACAGGGTCCGATGGCTACACCTTC
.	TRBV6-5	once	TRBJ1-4	CASSRVWDEKLFF	TGTGCCAGCAGTCGGGTTTGGGATGAAAAACTGTTTTTT
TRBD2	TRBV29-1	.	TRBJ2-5	CSVVPGGPAETQYF	TGCAGCGTTGTTCCGGGAGGGCCCGCAGAGACCCAGTACTTC
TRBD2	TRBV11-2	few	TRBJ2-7	CASRKGSSGSPGNF	TGTGCCAGCAGGAAAGGATCTAGCGGGAGCCCGGGGAACTTC
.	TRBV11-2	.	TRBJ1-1	CASSLRKGENTEAFF	TGTGCCAGCAGCTTAAGAAAGGGGGAGAACACTGAAGCTTTCTTT
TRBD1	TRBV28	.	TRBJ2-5	CASPPGGPKRQGAWETQYF	TGTGCCAGCCCCCCTGGGGGCCCGAAGCGACAGGGGGCATGGGAGACCCAGTACTTC
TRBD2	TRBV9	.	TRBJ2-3	CASSLGTSGGGDTQYF	TGTGCCAGCAGCCTAGGGACTAGCGGGGGTGGAGATACGCAGTATTTT
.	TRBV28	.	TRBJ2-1	CASTPAGFLNEQFF	TGTGCCAGCACCCCGGCGGGATTTCTCAATGAGCAGTTCTTC
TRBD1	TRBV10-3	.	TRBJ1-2	CAIKGSETGTNYGYTF	TGTGCCATCAAAGGTTCGGAGACAGGGACGAACTATGGCTACACCTTC
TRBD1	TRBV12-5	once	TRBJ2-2	CASGLWDRGVLFF	TGTGCTAGTGGTTTGTGGGACAGGGGGGTGCTGTTTTTT
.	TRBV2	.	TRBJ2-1	CASRGRGEQFF	TGTGCCAGCAGGGGCCGGGGTGAGCAGTTCTTC
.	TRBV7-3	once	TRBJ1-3	CASSFGRGSGNTIYF	TGTGCCAGCAGCTTCGGTCGGGGATCTGGAAACACCATATATTTT
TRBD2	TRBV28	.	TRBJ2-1	CAITEGREKNEQFF	TGTGCCATCACTGAGGGGCGGGAGAAAAATGAGCAGTTCTTC
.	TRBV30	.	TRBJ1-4	CAWDRTSGEKLFF	TGTGCCTGGGATCGGACGTCGGGAGAAAAACTGTTTTTT
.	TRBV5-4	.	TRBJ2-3	CASSLGLYEETQYF	TGTGCCAGCAGCTTGGGTCTTTATGAGGAGACGCAGTATTTT
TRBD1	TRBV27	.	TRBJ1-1	CASSSRDRVVTTEAFF	TGTGCCAGCAGTAGTAGGGACAGGGTGGTGACGACTGAAGCTTTCTTT
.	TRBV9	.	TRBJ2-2	CASSVRVGVTGELFF	TGTGCCAGCAGCGTAAGGGTAGGGGTCACCGGGGAGCTGTTTTTT